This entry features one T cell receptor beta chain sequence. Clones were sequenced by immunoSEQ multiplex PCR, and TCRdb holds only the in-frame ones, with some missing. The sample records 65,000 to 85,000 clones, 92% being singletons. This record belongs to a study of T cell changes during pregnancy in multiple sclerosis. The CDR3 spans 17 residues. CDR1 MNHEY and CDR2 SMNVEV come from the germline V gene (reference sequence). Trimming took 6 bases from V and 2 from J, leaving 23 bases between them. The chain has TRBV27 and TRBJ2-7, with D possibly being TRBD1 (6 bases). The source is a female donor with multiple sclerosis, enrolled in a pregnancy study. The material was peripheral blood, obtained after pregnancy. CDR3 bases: TGTGCCAGCAGGACGTTGGGCCAGGGGAAAAAAGCCTACGAGCAGTACTTC. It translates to CASRTLGQGKKAYEQYF.